The clone carrying this T cell receptor (beta chain) has only a few counts. This sample stems from a study of T cells in Graves' hyperthyroidism and ophthalmopathy. Germline trimming cut 5 bases from V and 3 bases from J; bases unmatched to any gene: 0. The CDR3 has 11 amino acids. Germline assignment: CDR1 DFQATT and CDR2 SNEGSKA (reference sequence). Amplified TCR beta CDR3 regions derived from RNA transcripts. Initially, a first-round RT-PCR of the TCR CDR3 employed the HTBI primer set. TCRdb re-called the multiplex PCR reads with MiXCR, one entry per CDR3 protein. The data show roughly 290,000 distinct CDR3 sequences, approximately 12% seen once. Patients aged 18 to 65 had newly diagnosed hyperthyroidism lasting under 2 months. Exclusion followed for patients with uncontrolled infection, other autoimmune disease, pregnancy or lactation. Before ophthalmopathy appeared, progressors gave blood at initial hyperthyroidism diagnosis.

Sequencing was performed on blood. The clonotype originates from a woman aged 30 to 39 with Graves' hyperthyroidism that later progressed to Graves' ophthalmopathy. The chain recombines TRBV20-1 with TRBJ2-7, with TRBD1 matching 8 bases. The CDR3 DNA sequence: TGCAGTGCTGACAGGGGCTACGAGCAGTACTTC. Translation: CSADRGYEQYF.